A single sample gave rise to the 18 T cell receptor beta chains below, sequenced in a study of PD-L1 blockade in urothelial cancer. Only in-frame clones appear in the TCRdb table, and some are missing; sequencing was by immunoSEQ multiplex PCR. The table lists 100,000 or so clones, approximately 90% of them singletons. The sample was PBMCs, taken around atezolizumab (anti-PD-L1) treatment. The receptors derive from a woman older than 75 with urothelial cancer.

This chain links TRBV5-4 with TRBJ1-1, with a weak D call TRBD1 (5 bases). Looked up from germline, CDR1 is SGHNT and CDR2 is YYREEE (reference sequence). There are 13 residues in the CDR3. V lost 3 bases to trimming and J lost 4 bases, with 10 bases between them. The CDR3 loop reads CASSSWGVTEAFF. The CDR3 nucleotides are TGTGCCAGCAGCTCCTGGGGGGTCACTGAAGCTTTCTTT.

The chain uses TRBV5-1 and TRBJ2-7; D possibly corresponds to TRBD2 (6 bases). The CDR3 runs 13 residues. Germline CDR1 SGHRS, CDR2 YFSETQ. Trimming left V 5 bases short and J 6 bases short, with 15 bases between. The DNA of the CDR3 is TGCGCCAGCAGTCGACCACCCGGGGGCGAGCAGTACTTC. The encoded protein is CASSRPPGGEQYF.

The rearrangement joins TRBV7-6 to TRBJ2-1; tentative D call: TRBD1 (5 bases). This CDR3 contains 17 residues. Looked up from germline, CDR1 is SGHVS and CDR2 is FNYEAQ. Trimming pared 2 bases from V and 0 bases from J, leaving 14 bases between. CDR3 loop: CASSLPDKSTSYNEQFF. In nucleotides, the CDR3 is TGTGCCAGCAGCTTACCGGACAAAAGTACCTCCTACAATGAGCAGTTCTTC. Full variable domain (rest looked up from reference TRBV7-6 and TRBJ2-1): GAGVSQSPRYKVTKRGQDVALRCDPISGHVSLYWYRQALGQGPEFLTYFNYEAQQDKSGLPNDRFSAERPEGSISTLTIQRTEQRDSAMYRCASSLPDKSTSYNEQFFGPGTRLTVL.

This clone was recorded once. V usage is TRBV28 and J usage is TRBJ2-2; 10 bases fit TRBD2. V was pared by 7 bases and J by 8 bases, with 7 bases of the junction left unmatched. Germline lookup yields CDR1 MDHEN and CDR2 SYDVKM. CDR3 length: 14 amino acids. This chain's CDR3 is CASMGSGGPGELFF. DNA of the CDR3: TGTGCCAGCATGGGTAGCGGGGGGCCGGGGGAGCTGTTTTTT.

The chain carries TRBV11-2 and TRBJ2-7, with TRBD1 matching over 7 bases. Germline trimming cut 5 bases from V and 2 bases from J; bases unmatched to any gene: 15. Germline V lookup: CDR1 SGHAT, CDR2 FQNNGV. The CDR3 loop spans 17 amino acids. The chain's CDR3 is CASSQRYLRDSTYEQYF. CDR3 DNA: TGTGCCAGCAGCCAACGATACCTTAGGGACAGTACCTACGAGCAGTACTTC.

The rearrangement joins TRBV10-2 to TRBJ1-5; 9 bases are a match to TRBD1. The germline gives CDR1 WSHSY, CDR2 SAAADI. The length of the CDR3 is 15 residues. V lost 7 bases, J lost 6 bases, and 10 bases stayed unmatched. CDR3 bases: TGCGCCAGCATGACTGGACAGGGGATAGGTCAGCCCCAGCATTTT. This codes for CASMTGQGIGQPQHF.

Only one count was recorded for this clone. The chain combines TRBV28 with TRBJ1-1, with D uncertain. This CDR3 comprises 17 residues. The V and J ends lost 3 bases and 0 bases respectively, with 17 bases between them. Germline CDR1 is MDHEN and CDR2 is SYDVKM. The CDR3 DNA reads as TGTGCCAGCAGTTTCAAGCACCTTGGGGAGATGAACACTGAAGCTTTCTTT. It specifies CASSFKHLGEMNTEAFF.

This clone was observed once. This chain joins TRBV27 and TRBJ2-6, with D uncertain. V dropped 5 bases and J dropped 0 bases, with 5 bases sitting between them. Germline loops: CDR1 MNHEY, CDR2 SMNVEV (reference sequence). The CDR3 consists of 14 residues. The CDR3, as DNA: TGTGCCAGCAGTCAGAACTCTGGGGCCAACGTCCTGACTTTC. Translation gives CASSQNSGANVLTF.

This chain links TRBV9 with TRBJ2-1; 8 bases are a match to TRBD2. CDR1 and CDR2 from the germline V gene are SGDLS and YYNGEE. V lost 0 bases, J lost 0 bases, and 5 bases stayed unmatched. The CDR3 totals 17 residues. This CDR3 is CASSVAGGPSSYNEQFF. CDR3 DNA sequence: TGTGCCAGCAGCGTAGCGGGGGGGCCCAGCTCCTACAATGAGCAGTTCTTC.

For the CDR3, the DNA is TGTGCCAGTAGTATAGGAGGTTTCAATCAGCCCCAGCATTTT. The encoded protein is CASSIGGFNQPQHF. The chain couples TRBV19 to TRBJ1-5; D remains unclear. Deletions cut 1 base from V and 3 bases from J, with 7 bases between. CDR1 is LNHDA and CDR2 is SQIVND in the germline V gene (reference sequence). The CDR3 has 14 residues.

The chain uses TRBV15 and TRBJ1-2; 9 nucleotides align to TRBD1. The CDR3 is 15 amino acids. In germline, CDR1 is LNHNV, CDR2 YYDKDF (reference sequence). J was trimmed by 3 bases and V by 5 bases; bases with no gene match: 7. The CDR3 region has the DNA TGTGCCACCAGCGTAGGACAGGGGAGCTACTATGGCTACACCTTC. This codes for CATSVGQGSYYGYTF.

V gene TRBV5-1 combines with J gene TRBJ2-7; the match to TRBD2 covers 9 bases. Germline assignment: CDR1 SGHRS and CDR2 YFSETQ. The CDR3 runs to 14 residues. V dropped 0 bases and J dropped 6; count of bases not matched to a gene: 4. CDR3 nucleotides: TGCGCCAGCAGCTTGGGCGGGGGGGGATTCGAGCAGTACTTC. This sequence encodes CASSLGGGGFEQYF.

V gene TRBV28 combines with J gene TRBJ2-3, with 7 bases lining up with TRBD2. The CDR3 totals 14 residues. V lost 7 bases, J lost 2 bases, and 6 bases stayed unmatched. The V gene's germline CDR1 is MDHEN and CDR2 SYDVKM. The CDR3 region has the DNA TGTGCCAGCAACAAACGGGACTACACAGATACGCAGTATTTT. As protein: CASNKRDYTDTQYF.

V usage is TRBV7-8 and J usage is TRBJ2-7, with 7 bases matching TRBD2. Germline assignment: CDR1 SGHVS and CDR2 FQNEAQ. The CDR3 extends over 15 amino acids. V was clipped by 5 bases and J by 7 bases; unmatched bases: 14. CDR3 in DNA: TGTGCCAGCAGCACCCCTGGGGGAGGGCCGGGGGAGCAGTACTTC. Protein product: CASSTPGGGPGEQYF.

This chain uses TRBV11-3 with TRBJ1-1, with TRBD1 matching 10 bases. With 5 bases clipped from V and 3 bases from J, the junction kept 9 bases outside the gene matches. This CDR3 is 16 amino acids long. The germline CDR1 and CDR2 sequences are SGHNT and YENEEA. The CDR3 region has the DNA TGTGCCAGCAGCCAAGGGGACAGGGGTGGCGACACTGAAGCTTTCTTT. Translated, it gives CASSQGDRGGDTEAFF.

The chain joins TRBV28 to TRBJ2-3, with D possibly being TRBD2 (5 bases). This CDR3 has 12 amino acids. The germline V gene encodes CDR1 MDHEN and CDR2 SYDVKM. V lost 3 bases, J lost 6 bases, and 7 bases lay in between. This CDR3 reads CASSLTGDTQYF. CDR3 DNA sequence: TGTGCCAGCAGTTTGACGGGGGATACGCAGTATTTT.

This chain uses TRBV27 with TRBJ2-7; TRBD1 might be the D (6 bases). The ends were cut back, 3 bases at V and 6 bases at J, with 12 bases in the middle. This CDR3 contains 13 residues. Germline V lookup: CDR1 MNHEY, CDR2 SMNVEV (reference sequence). The CDR3 DNA reads as TGTGCCAGCAGTTTTCTTACAGGGTTCGAGCAGTACTTC. It is translated as CASSFLTGFEQYF.

The V and J genes are TRBV19 and TRBJ2-7; TRBD2 agrees at 9 bases. This CDR3 has 15 residues. Per germline, CDR1 LNHDA and CDR2 SQIVND (reference sequence). V dropped 1 base and J dropped 5; count of bases not matched to a gene: 6. The DNA of the CDR3 is TGTGCCAGTAGTATAGGGGCTAGCGGGAAGAACGAGCAGTACTTC. Translated, it gives CASSIGASGKNEQYF. Full variable domain (rest looked up from reference TRBV19 and TRBJ2-7): DGGITQSPKYLFRKEGQNVTLSCEQNLNHDAMYWYRQDPGQGLRLIYYSQIVNDFQKGDIAEGYSVSREKKESFPLTVTSAQKNPTAFYLCASSIGASGKNEQYFGPGTRLTVT.